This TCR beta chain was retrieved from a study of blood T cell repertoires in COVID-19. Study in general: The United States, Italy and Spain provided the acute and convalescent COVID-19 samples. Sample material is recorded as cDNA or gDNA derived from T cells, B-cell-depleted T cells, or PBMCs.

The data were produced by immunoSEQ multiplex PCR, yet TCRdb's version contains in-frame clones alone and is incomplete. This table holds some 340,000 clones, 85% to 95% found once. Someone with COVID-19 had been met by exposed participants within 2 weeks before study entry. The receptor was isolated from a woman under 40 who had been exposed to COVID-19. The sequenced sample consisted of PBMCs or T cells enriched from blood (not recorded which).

The CDR3 loop reads CASSWVGGGAVTDTQYF. The CDR3 nucleotides read TGTGCCAGCAGTTGGGTAGGCGGGGGAGCAGTCACAGATACGCAGTATTTT. This chain uses TRBV7-2 with TRBJ2-3; 7 positions agree with TRBD2. The CDR3 totals 17 residues. The trim removed 6 bases at V and 2 bases at J, leaving 14 bases unmatched. Germline loops: CDR1 SGHTA, CDR2 FQGNSA. Based on the CDR3 plus reference TRBV7-2 and TRBJ2-3, the full variable domain is GAGVSQSPSNKVTEKGKDVELRCDPISGHTALYWYRQSLGQGLEFLIYFQGNSAPDKSGLPSDRFSAERTGGSVSTLTIQRTQQEDSAVYLCASSWVGGGAVTDTQYFGPGTRLTVL.